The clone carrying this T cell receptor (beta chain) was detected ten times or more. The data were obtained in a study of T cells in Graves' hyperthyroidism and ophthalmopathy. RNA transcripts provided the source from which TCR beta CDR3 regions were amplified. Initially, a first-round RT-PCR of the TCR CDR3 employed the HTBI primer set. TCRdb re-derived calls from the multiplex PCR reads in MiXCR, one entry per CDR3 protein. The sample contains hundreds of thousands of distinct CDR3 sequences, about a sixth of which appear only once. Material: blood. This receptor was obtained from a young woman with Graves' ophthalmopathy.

CDR3 protein: CATSDPGLRGNEQFF. Here the CDR3 DNA reads TGTGCCACCAGTGACCCGGGATTACGGGGCAATGAGCAGTTCTTC. V usage is TRBV24-1 and J usage is TRBJ2-1; D possibly corresponds to TRBD2 (5 bases). Germline CDR1 reads KGHDR; CDR2 reads SFDVKD. Trimming removed 4 bases from V and 6 bases from J, with 15 bases in between. The CDR3 length is 15 residues.